These 22 T cell receptor beta chains were sequenced from one sample in a study of cytomegalovirus exposure and HLA in healthy donors. The table came from immunoSEQ multiplex PCR; TCRdb's copy has only in-frame clones and leaves some out. The sample includes roughly 180,000 clones, approximately 80% seen only once; the top ten take under 7.5%. Sequencing was done on a sample of PBMCs. These receptors all stem from a man aged 18-30 years in good health and CMV-seropositive.

The CDR3: CASRARLATDTQYF. The CDR3 bases are TGTGCCAGCCGCGCTAGACTAGCAACAGATACGCAGTATTTT. The chain is built from TRBV27 and TRBJ2-3; 7 bases line up with TRBD2. V gave up 8 bases and J gave up 3 bases; unmatched junction bases: 8. This CDR3 spans 14 amino acids. The germline CDR1 and CDR2 sequences are MNHEY and SMNVEV (reference sequence).

This clone was seen only a few times. The chain couples TRBV13 to TRBJ2-1; a possible D gene is TRBD2 (6 bases). V lost 6 bases and J 4 bases, leaving 7 bases between the germline ends. The CDR3 totals 12 residues. Germline V CDR1 and CDR2: PRHDT, FYEKMQ (reference sequence). This chain's CDR3 is CASSGGYNEQFF. The CDR3 region has the DNA TGTGCCAGCAGTGGGGGGTACAATGAGCAGTTCTTC.

J is TRBJ1-2 and V is TRBV9; 10 positions agree with TRBD1. Germline V gives CDR1 SGDLS, CDR2 YYNGEE. Trimming at V came to 0 bases and at J to 0 bases, leaving 11 bases not matched to a gene. The CDR3 contains 19 residues. This CDR3 reads CASSVGLDRGRLANYGYTF. The CDR3 DNA is TGTGCCAGCAGCGTAGGCCTTGACAGGGGGCGGTTAGCTAACTATGGCTACACCTTC. The whole variable domain, filled in from reference TRBV9 and TRBJ1-2, reads DSGVTQTPKHLITATGQRVTLRCSPRSGDLSVYWYQQSLDQGLQFLIQYYNGEERAKGNILERFSAQQFPDLHSELNLSSLELGDSALYFCASSVGLDRGRLANYGYTFGSGTRLTVV.

This clone occurred once. V is TRBV7-2 and J is TRBJ2-1, with 9 bases fitting TRBD2. Trimming at V came to 5 bases and at J to 9 bases, leaving 5 bases not matched to a gene. The CDR3 loop spans 13 amino acids. The germline gives CDR1 SGHTA, CDR2 FQGNSA. In DNA, the CDR3 is TGTGCCAGCAGCCCCACGGGACTAGCTGAGCAGTTCTTC. Translated: CASSPTGLAEQFF.

This clone was recorded a few times. The chain is built from TRBV30 and TRBJ1-5; tentatively, D is TRBD1 (6 bases). The CDR3 is 13 residues long. Trimming removed 5 bases from V and 7 bases from J, with 15 bases in between. Germline CDR1 and CDR2: GTSNPN and SVGIG (reference sequence). The CDR3 nucleotides are TGTGCCTGGGGGCACAGGGTTCCCCAGCCCCAGCATTTT. Amino acid sequence: CAWGHRVPQPQHF.

The V gene is TRBV11-2, the J gene TRBJ2-7, with 10 positions matching TRBD1. After removal of 3 bases from V and 5 bases from J, the junction contained 13 bases not matched to a gene. Germline values: CDR1 SGHAT, CDR2 FQNNGV. The CDR3 has 17 amino acids. CDR3 protein: CASSFPRAGTGVDEQYF. The CDR3 DNA is TGTGCCAGCAGCTTCCCCAGAGCCGGGACAGGGGTCGACGAGCAGTACTTC.

The V and J genes are TRBV6-5 and TRBJ1-2; no definite D call. Germline V gene data show CDR1 as MNHEY and CDR2 as SVGAGI. CDR3 size: 15 residues. The V end was cut by 3 bases, the J end by 0 bases, with 11 bases between. The CDR3 reads CASSYQQSSNYGYTF. The CDR3 DNA reads TGTGCCAGCAGTTATCAACAGTCCTCTAACTATGGCTACACCTTC.

The chain has TRBV13 and TRBJ2-7, with 9 positions matching TRBD1. With 1 base clipped from V and 5 bases from J, the junction kept 6 bases outside the gene matches. This CDR3 has 15 amino acids. Germline values: CDR1 PRHDT, CDR2 FYEKMQ (reference sequence). CDR3 sequence: CASSLAGTGIHEQYF. Written as DNA, the CDR3 is TGTGCCAGCAGCTTAGCAGGGACAGGGATCCACGAGCAGTACTTC.

The table lists this clone with a count of one. The genes are TRBV6-5 and TRBJ1-1; D may be TRBD1 (5 bases). Looked up from germline, CDR1 is MNHEY and CDR2 is SVGAGI. The V and J ends lost 4 bases and 3 bases respectively, with 9 bases between them. The CDR3 loop spans 13 amino acids. The CDR3: CASSWGLHTEAFF. In nucleotides, the CDR3 is TGTGCCAGCAGTTGGGGACTTCACACTGAAGCTTTCTTT.

V is TRBV7-2 and J is TRBJ1-5; TRBD1 matches at 8 bases. The length of the CDR3 is 15 residues. Germline V lookup: CDR1 SGHTA, CDR2 FQGNSA. V trimming: 1 base; J trimming: 4 bases; junction bases outside the gene matches: 3. The CDR3 region is CASSLVTGGNQPQHF. CDR3 sequence (DNA): TGTGCCAGCAGCTTAGTAACAGGGGGGAATCAGCCCCAGCATTTT.

This sequence joins TRBV28 and TRBJ2-2; D possibly corresponds to TRBD1 (5 bases). This CDR3 is 17 amino acids long. From germline, CDR1 is MDHEN and CDR2 SYDVKM. V was pared by 3 bases and J by 4 bases, with 18 bases between. The CDR3 loop reads CASSFASRARGTGELFF. In nucleotides, the CDR3 is TGTGCCAGCAGTTTCGCTTCCAGGGCCCGAGGCACCGGGGAGCTGTTTTTT.

This sequence joins TRBV27 and TRBJ1-5; D perhaps matches TRBD1 (5 bases). Germline V lookup: CDR1 MNHEY, CDR2 SMNVEV (reference sequence). The CDR3 consists of 16 residues. V was clipped by 10 bases and J by 2 bases, with 21 bases between them. The CDR3 region is CATRTFVKGGNQPQHF. For the CDR3, the DNA is TGTGCCACCCGGACATTCGTTAAAGGGGGCAATCAGCCCCAGCATTTT.

This chain links TRBV27 with TRBJ2-3; 8 bases fit TRBD2. Germline CDR1 reads MNHEY; CDR2 reads SMNVEV (reference sequence). V lost 0 bases to trimming and J lost 7 bases; unmatched junction nucleotides: 9. The CDR3 extends over 16 amino acids. The CDR3 spells CASSLSGGGVGNTQYF. The CDR3 bases are TGTGCCAGCAGTTTATCCGGGGGGGGAGTCGGAAATACGCAGTATTTT.

This clone was seen only once. The V call is TRBV30, the J call TRBJ1-2; 10 positions match TRBD1. V lost 4 bases to trimming and J lost 8 bases; unmatched junction nucleotides: 13. Germline lookup yields CDR1 GTSNPN and CDR2 SVGIG (reference sequence). This CDR3 has 15 amino acids. CDR3 bases: TGTGCCTGGACCCAAGCCCGACAGGGGGCGCAAGGCTACACCTTC. Protein: CAWTQARQGAQGYTF.

The gene calls are TRBV2 and TRBJ2-2; 10 bases match TRBD1. J was trimmed by 5 bases and V by 6 bases; bases with no gene match: 3. The CDR3 extends over 14 amino acids. Germline V lookup: CDR1 SNHLY, CDR2 FYNNEI. The CDR3 here is CASSRTGGTGELFF. The CDR3 nucleotides are TGTGCCAGCAGCCGGACAGGGGGTACCGGGGAGCTGTTTTTT.

The chain uses TRBV4-3 and TRBJ2-6; possibly TRBD2 for D (6 bases). Trimming took 4 bases from V and 2 from J, leaving 9 bases between them. This CDR3 comprises 15 residues. Germline V lookup: CDR1 LGHNA, CDR2 YSLEER. The CDR3 DNA reads TGCGCCAGCAGCCCAACGGGGGCTGGGGCCAACGTCCTGACTTTC. Translation gives CASSPTGAGANVLTF.

V is TRBV19 and J is TRBJ2-3; 10 bases map to TRBD2. Germline CDR1 and CDR2: LNHDA and SQIVND (reference sequence). Trimming took 5 bases from V and 5 from J; bases not matched to a gene: 7. This CDR3 has 15 residues. Here the CDR3 DNA reads TGTGCCAGTAGTGCTAGCGGGAGCGGGTTAGATACGCAGTATTTT. Translated, it gives CASSASGSGLDTQYF.

The chain combines TRBV27 with TRBJ2-5; D perhaps matches TRBD2 (5 bases). The CDR3 runs to 11 residues. Per the germline V gene, CDR1 is MNHEY and CDR2 is SMNVEV (reference sequence). Trimming shortened V by 7 bases and J by 4 bases, and 7 bases separated the two germline ends. The CDR3 protein is CASIRGETQYF. In DNA form, the CDR3 reads TGTGCCAGCATACGGGGAGAGACCCAGTACTTC.

The rearrangement links TRBV18 to TRBJ1-4; 10 bases fit TRBD1. CDR3 length: 14 amino acids. V lost 4 bases and J lost 7; bases outside the gene matches: 3. CDR1 KGHSH and CDR2 LQKENI come from the germline V gene. This chain's CDR3 is CASSRDRGGEKLFF. DNA for the CDR3: TGTGCCAGCTCACGGGACAGGGGAGGTGAAAAACTGTTTTTT.

The J gene is TRBJ2-1, the V gene TRBV6-1, with TRBD1 matching 8 bases. CDR1 and CDR2 from the germline V gene are MNHNS and SASEGT. With 7 bases clipped from V and 4 bases from J, the junction kept 9 bases outside the gene matches. The CDR3 is 15 amino acids. DNA of the CDR3: TGTGCCAGCAACGCTCGGACAGGGAGGTACAATGAGCAGTTCTTC. Protein product: CASNARTGRYNEQFF.

In its sample, this clone was seen once. The chain employs TRBV7-3 and TRBJ2-3; D possibly corresponds to TRBD2 (6 bases). Germline V CDR1 and CDR2: SGHTA, FQGTGA. The CDR3 runs to 14 residues. The V gene lost 5 bases and the J gene lost 4 bases, with 13 bases spanning the gap. This CDR3 reads CASSVYGEADTQYF. The CDR3 coding sequence is TGTGCCAGCAGCGTGTATGGGGAGGCAGATACGCAGTATTTT.

This chain links TRBV9 with TRBJ2-1; 9 bases line up with TRBD2. There are 15 residues in the CDR3. With 4 bases clipped from V and 5 bases from J, the junction kept 7 bases outside the gene matches. CDR1 is SGDLS and CDR2 is YYNGEE in the germline V gene. Here the CDR3 reads CASSLGTSRNNEQFF. The DNA for the CDR3 is TGTGCCAGCAGCCTCGGGACTAGCAGAAACAATGAGCAGTTCTTC.